This T cell receptor (beta chain) was profiled in a study of blood T cells in healthy people across ages. Caucasian, healthy and from Russia, the donors were aged between roughly 6 and 95. No fewer than 5 micrograms of total RNA were isolated from every sample. Alongside a J-beta primer mix, a sample-barcoded 5' primer served in a second PCR lasting roughly 7 to 12 cycles. Via MiXCR, TCRdb re-called the 5' RACE reads, giving one row per CDR3 protein. The sample yields roughly 700,000 distinct CDR3 sequences, 45% to 50% seen once. This clonotype was observed a few times. Germline values: CDR1 SGHTA, CDR2 FQGTGA. V was trimmed by 5 bases and J by 6 bases, leaving 11 bases between them. This CDR3 is 13 amino acids long.

The source is a woman in her fifties or sixties in good health. The chain is built from TRBV7-3 and TRBJ2-1; D is unresolved. The sample taken for sequencing was blood. The chain's CDR3 is CASSPFLSNEQFF. The CDR3 nucleotides are TGTGCCAGCAGCCCCTTCCTGAGCAATGAGCAGTTCTTC.